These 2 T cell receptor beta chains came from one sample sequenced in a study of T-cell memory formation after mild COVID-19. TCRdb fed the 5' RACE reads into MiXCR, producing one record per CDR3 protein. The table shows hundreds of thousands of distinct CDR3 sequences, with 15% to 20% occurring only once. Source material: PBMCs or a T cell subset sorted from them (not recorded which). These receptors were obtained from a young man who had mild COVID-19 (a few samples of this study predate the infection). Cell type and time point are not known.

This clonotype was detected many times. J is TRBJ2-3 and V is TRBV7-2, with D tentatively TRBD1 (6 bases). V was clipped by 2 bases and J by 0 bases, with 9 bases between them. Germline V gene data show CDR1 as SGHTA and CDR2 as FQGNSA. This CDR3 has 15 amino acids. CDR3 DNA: TGTGCCAGCAGCTTAATGAGGGGGAGCACAGATACGCAGTATTTT. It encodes CASSLMRGSTDTQYF.

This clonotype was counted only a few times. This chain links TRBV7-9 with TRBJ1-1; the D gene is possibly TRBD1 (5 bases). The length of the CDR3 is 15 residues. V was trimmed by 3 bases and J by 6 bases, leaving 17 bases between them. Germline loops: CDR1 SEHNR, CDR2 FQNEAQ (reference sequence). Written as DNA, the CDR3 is TGTGCCAGCAGCTTGCGGAAGACCGGGGGTCCTGAAGCTTTCTTT. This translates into CASSLRKTGGPEAFF.